The TCR beta chain described here comes from a study of CD8+ T cells in alopecia areata. Whole-study context: Those patients who were treated received oral tofacitinib, which was given at 5 to 10 mg twice daily for moderate-to-severe alopecia areata.

The CDR3 is 13 residues long. Deletions cut 1 base from V and 2 bases from J, with 3 bases between. CDR1 and CDR2 from the germline V gene are LNHNV and YYDKDF (reference sequence). The study, taken as a whole, reports: A large proportion of expanded lesional clones were detected persisting in scalp and blood during tofacitinib.

As for this clone: Its antigen is unidentified.

The treatment here: oral pan-JAK inhibitor, 5-10 mg twice daily. CD4+ and CD8+ T cells were sorted from PBMCs stained for CD3, CD4 and CD8. After isolation, RNA underwent reverse transcription to generate cDNA as the sequencing template. Sequenced by immunoSEQ multiplex PCR; TCRdb stores in-frame clones only, minus some. The sample has about 130,000 clones, around 50% seen once. The sequences come from CD8+ T cells sorted from blood, collected at week 4, from a patient treated with tofacitinib. The receptor's source is a human donor with alopecia areata. V gene TRBV15 combines with J gene TRBJ1-5; D gene unclear. CDR3 amino acids: CATSRVRNQPQHF. CDR3 DNA sequence: TGTGCCACCAGCAGAGTGCGCAATCAGCCCCAGCATTTT.